The present T cell receptor beta chain was sequenced within a study of T cell clonality in common variable immunodeficiency. Whole-study findings and limits: Links between repertoire features and CVID complications were heterogeneity-limited. Common variable immunodeficiency TCR beta sequences reportedly had fewer deletions and N-nucleotide insertions.

Relative to its sample, this clone is medium-sized (0.01 to 0.1%). Its specificity is not known. The read finishes 3 residues shy of the CDR3 end, and the germline J gene is used to complete it. Equal genomic DNA amounts from CVID and control samples were sequenced. Produced via immunoSEQ multiplex PCR; TCRdb's table is partial and in-frame only. This sample has some 20,000 clones and no singletons, with roughly 2.7% in the ten largest. No CVID subject was ill or on immunomodulatory drugs when sampled. The CDR3 runs 15 residues. Losses at the gene ends were 2 bases for V and 6 bases for J; bases not matched to a gene: 6.

Specimen: peripheral blood mononuclear cells. This receptor was obtained from a human donor with common variable immunodeficiency. The gene calls are TRBV12-3 or TRBV12-4 and TRBJ1-2, with 10 bases matching TRBD1. The CDR3 DNA, read in part, is TGTGCCAGCAGTTTACGGGACAGGGGAAAGCATGGC. This encodes CASSLRDRGKHG. In full, the CDR3 reads CASSLRDRGKHGYTF.